A selection of T cell receptor beta chains follows, all from one sample in a study of T cell changes during pregnancy in multiple sclerosis. Assay: immunoSEQ multiplex PCR; the TCRdb copy retains only in-frame clones and omits some. This table has roughly 68,000 clones, 92% appearing once. This specimen consisted of peripheral blood, obtained in the second trimester of pregnancy. The receptors come from a female donor in good health, enrolled as a control in a pregnancy study. Both conserved end residues are part of each CDR3. The D gene is left open where the match is weak. Some rows have no size entry. The others give once, few or many, or a class for an expanded clone.

clone size	V gene	D gene	J gene	CDR3 protein	CDR3 DNA
-	TRBV6-1	TRBD1	TRBJ1-6	CASSAGTDNSPLHF	TGTGCCAGCAGCGCCGGGACAGATAATTCACCCCTCCACTTT
-	TRBV7-3	-	TRBJ1-1	CASSLSGAAEGMNTEAFF	TGTGCCAGCAGCTTAAGCGGGGCGGCGGAAGGCATGAACACTGAAGCTTTCTTT
once	TRBV29-1	TRBD2	TRBJ2-7	CSVVLAGEEQYF	TGCAGCGTTGTTCTAGCGGGGGAGGAGCAGTACTTC
-	TRBV7-6	TRBD1	TRBJ1-6	CASSFSTGDSPLHF	TGTGCCAGCAGCTTTTCGACAGGGGATTCACCCCTCCACTTT
medium-sized	TRBV11-2	-	TRBJ1-1	CASSPAGSNTEAFF	TGTGCCAGCAGCCCCGCGGGTTCGAACACTGAAGCTTTCTTT
-	TRBV5-1	TRBD2	TRBJ2-7	CASSWTSEFYEQYF	TGCGCCAGCAGCTGGACTAGCGAGTTCTACGAGCAGTACTTC
-	TRBV19	-	TRBJ1-1	CASSASGMNTEAFF	TGTGCCAGTAGTGCCTCAGGTATGAACACTGAAGCTTTCTTT
-	TRBV2	TRBD1	TRBJ1-1	CASSAGQGLMNTEAFF	TGTGCCAGCAGTGCGGGACAGGGGCTCATGAACACTGAAGCTTTCTTT
-	TRBV19	-	TRBJ1-5	CASSNPVGNQPQHF	TGTGCCAGTAGTAACCCGGTGGGCAATCAGCCCCAGCATTTT
few	TRBV27	TRBD2	TRBJ2-7	CASSSGDSYEQYF	TGTGCCAGCTCCAGCGGGGACTCCTACGAGCAGTACTTC